Below, 27 T cell receptor beta chains from the same sample are listed, as sequenced in a study of shared clonotypes between healthy human individuals. Sequenced by immunoSEQ multiplex PCR; TCRdb stores in-frame clones only, minus some. The sample includes 2 million to 2.5 million clones, just under 95% of them seen just once. The sequenced material came from naive CD4+ T cells from PBMCs. As to subset: CD45RA+ positively selected. Receptors originate from a young man in good health. Some clones in this sample may be carry-over from other donors' samples.

V usage is TRBV5-1 and J usage is TRBJ2-2, with unresolved D. CDR3 size: 16 residues. V lost 3 bases and J lost 0, with 12 bases in between. The V gene's germline CDR1 is SGHRS and CDR2 YFSETQ. In nucleotides, the CDR3 is TGCGCCAGCAGCTCAACCCGTGGGTCGAACACCGGGGAGCTGTTTTTT. Protein product: CASSSTRGSNTGELFF.

In this sample, this clone turned up once. The chain employs TRBV18 and TRBJ2-1, with 8 bases aligning to TRBD2. The CDR3 is made up of 18 amino acids. Trimming took 1 base from V and 6 from J; bases not matched to a gene: 14. Germline CDR1 and CDR2: KGHSH and LQKENI. CDR3 DNA sequence: TGTGCCAGCTCACCACGGCAGCGGGAGATAAGATTAGGCAATGAGCAGTTCTTC. Its protein product is CASSPRQREIRLGNEQFF.

The genes are TRBV29-1 and TRBJ2-5; 10 bases line up with TRBD1. Gene TRBJ2-7 matches the end of the DNA better, so the J call may be wrong. Germline V gene sequence: CDR1 SQVTM, CDR2 ANQGSEA. The CDR3 sequence is 14 residues long. The CDR3 DNA reads TGCAGCGTTGAATTGACAGGGGGCAGCTACGAGCAGTACTTC. Protein product: CSVELTGGSYEQYF.

About this clone: The junction departs from the called germline gene at one end, perhaps through a read error. This sequence joins TRBV20-1 and TRBJ2-7, with 7 bases matching TRBD2. The CDR3 sequence is 10 residues long. From germline, CDR1 is DFQATT and CDR2 SNEGSKA (reference sequence). The CDR3: CSASGTISIF. In DNA, the CDR3 is TGCAGTGCGAGCGGGACTATCAGCATCTTC.

The CDR3 loop reads CASKRLGGEYEQFF. The CDR3 bases are TGTGCCAGCAAGAGGCTTGGAGGGGAGTATGAGCAGTTCTTC. J is TRBJ2-1 and V is TRBV2; possible D gene TRBD2, 6 bases. Trimming removed 7 bases from V and 8 bases from J, with 18 bases in between. Germline CDR1 reads SNHLY; CDR2 reads FYNNEI. This CDR3 has 14 amino acids. The full variable domain, with the rest looked up from reference TRBV2 and TRBJ2-1, is EPEVTQTPSHQVTQMGQEVILRCVPISNHLYFYWYRQILGQKVEFLVSFYNNEISEKSEIFDDQFSVERPDGSNFTLKIRSTKLEDSAMYFCASKRLGGEYEQFFGPGTRLTVL.

As to this clone: Different DNA sequences within this sample yield the same CDR3. The chain links TRBV28 to TRBJ1-2; TRBD1 agrees at 7 bases. This CDR3 region has 13 residues. Germline CDR1 is MDHEN and CDR2 is SYDVKM. The V and J ends lost 5 bases and 5 bases, in that order; junction bases with no gene match: 5. This CDR3 is CASSRTGGYGYTF. DNA of the CDR3: TGTGCCAGCAGTAGGACAGGCGGTTATGGCTACACCTTC.

The rearrangement joins TRBV19 to TRBJ1-4; tentative D call: TRBD1 (6 bases). Looked up from germline, CDR1 is LNHDA and CDR2 is SQIVND (reference sequence). Deletions cut 10 bases from V and 5 bases from J, with 11 bases between. The CDR3 covers 12 residues. CDR3: CATTRGNEKLFF. In DNA, the CDR3 is TGTGCCACTACCAGGGGAAATGAAAAACTGTTTTTT. Using reference TRBV19 and TRBJ1-4 for the parts outside the CDR3, the full variable domain is DGGITQSPKYLFRKEGQNVTLSCEQNLNHDAMYWYRQDPGQGLRLIYYSQIVNDFQKGDIAEGYSVSREKKESFPLTVTSAQKNPTAFYLCATTRGNEKLFFGSGTQLSVL.

The genes are TRBV6-1 and TRBJ2-1; TRBD2 matches 8 bases. The V gene end was trimmed by 6 bases and the J gene end by 7 bases; junction bases not matched to a gene: 5. Germline values: CDR1 MNHNS, CDR2 SASEGT. The length of the CDR3 is 13 residues. The CDR3: CASSGRAGNEQFF. Written as DNA, the CDR3 is TGTGCCAGCAGCGGGAGGGCGGGAAATGAGCAGTTCTTC.

V gene TRBV11-3 combines with J gene TRBJ2-3; D may be TRBD2 (7 bases). The CDR3 covers 15 residues. Between the trimmed V and J ends, which lost 5 bases and 0 bases, there was a span of 12 bases. Germline V gene lookup returns CDR1 SGHNT and CDR2 YENEEA. CDR3 amino acids: CASSEGGGSTDTQYF. Written as DNA, the CDR3 is TGTGCCAGCAGCGAAGGGGGGGGAAGCACAGATACGCAGTATTTT.

The CDR3, as DNA: TGTGCCAGCAGTGGGGGGGAAAGGTTGGCGGGTCCCCTCCACAATGAGCAGTTCTTC. Encoded protein: CASSGGERLAGPLHNEQFF. The V call is TRBV6-1, the J call TRBJ2-1, with D tentatively TRBD2 (6 bases). Trimming left V 4 bases short and J 5 bases short, with 27 bases between. Per the germline V gene, CDR1 is MNHNS and CDR2 is SASEGT. The CDR3 is 19 amino acids.

In its sample, this clone was seen a few times. The rearrangement joins TRBV14 to TRBJ2-3, with D possibly being TRBD1 (5 bases). Between the trimmed V and J ends, which lost 1 base and 5 bases, there was a span of 16 bases. The CDR3 is made up of 16 amino acids. Looked up from germline, CDR1 is SGHDN and CDR2 is FVKESK. The CDR3 DNA follows: TGTGCCAGCAGCCAAGGGCGTGGCAGGGTGGGAGATACGCAGTATTTT. This gives the protein CASSQGRGRVGDTQYF.

The rearrangement uses TRBV6-1 and TRBJ1-1; maybe TRBD1 (5 bases). Germline assignment: CDR1 MNHNS and CDR2 SASEGT. The CDR3 contains 13 residues. The V gene lost 1 base and the J gene lost 11 bases, with 14 bases spanning the gap. The CDR3 loop reads CASSEVGGAQAFF. CDR3 coding DNA: TGTGCCAGCAGTGAAGTCGGAGGGGCGCAGGCTTTCTTT.

J is TRBJ2-5 and V is TRBV7-6; 11 bases line up with TRBD2. Germline CDR1 reads SGHVS; CDR2 reads FNYEAQ. This CDR3 is 14 amino acids long. V lost 4 bases, J lost 11 bases, and 9 bases stayed unmatched. In DNA form, the CDR3 reads TGTGCCAGCAGCTCGGGACTAGCGGCCGCCGGGCAGTACTTC. Translating it yields CASSSGLAAAGQYF.

J is TRBJ1-1 and V is TRBV7-8, with a tentative D call TRBD1 (5 bases). CDR1 and CDR2 from the germline V gene are SGHVS and FQNEAQ. The CDR3 runs to 15 residues. V was cut by 2 bases and J by 0 bases, with 10 bases left in between. This chain's CDR3 is CASSLRGRLNTEAFF. The DNA for the CDR3 is TGTGCCAGCAGCTTAAGGGGACGCCTGAACACTGAAGCTTTCTTT.

CDR3 sequence: CASSLGQIDTDTQYF. In nucleotides, the CDR3 is TGTGCCAGCAGCTTAGGACAAATAGACACAGATACGCAGTATTTT. The chain employs TRBV11-3 and TRBJ2-3; D gene ambiguous. Trimming removed 1 base from V and 2 bases from J, with 10 bases in between. The CDR3 is 15 residues long. Germline CDR1 is SGHNT and CDR2 is YENEEA.

In this sample, this clone turned up once. The chain combines TRBV7-8 with TRBJ2-7, with 11 bases matching TRBD2. Germline trimming cut 8 bases from V and 1 base from J; bases unmatched to any gene: 7. CDR1 and CDR2 (germline): SGHVS, FQNEAQ. CDR3 length equals 15 residues. The CDR3 here is CASLGTSGISYEQYF. In DNA, the CDR3 is TGTGCCAGCTTGGGGACTAGCGGCATATCCTACGAGCAGTACTTC.

In this sample, this clone turned up a few times. In the same sample, other DNA sequences code for this CDR3. The chain has TRBV28 and TRBJ1-1, with 7 bases matching TRBD1. V gave up 6 bases and J gave up 1 base; unmatched junction bases: 2. The CDR3 runs 13 residues. Germline loops: CDR1 MDHEN, CDR2 SYDVKM. The CDR3 reads CASSPGGNTEAFF. In nucleotides, the CDR3 is TGTGCCAGCAGCCCAGGGGGGAACACTGAAGCTTTCTTT.

The chain joins TRBV5-8 to TRBJ1-2; the D gene is possibly TRBD1 (5 bases). Trimming pared 0 bases from V and 4 bases from J, leaving 19 bases between. The CDR3 is 17 residues long. The V gene's germline CDR1 is SGHTS and CDR2 YDEGEE. CDR3 sequence reads: CASSLGAGGTWVYGYTF. In DNA form, the CDR3 reads TGTGCCAGCAGCTTGGGGGCAGGAGGGACTTGGGTCTATGGCTACACCTTC.

Notes on this clone: Additional DNA sequences in this sample encode the identical CDR3. The CDR3 protein is CASSSRGTGELFF. The CDR3, as DNA: TGTGCCAGCAGCTCGAGGGGGACCGGGGAGCTGTTTTTT. The chain joins TRBV7-2 to TRBJ2-2, with D perhaps TRBD1 (6 bases). Between the trimmed V and J ends, which lost 4 bases and 5 bases, there was a span of 8 bases. This CDR3 is 13 amino acids long. Germline V gives CDR1 SGHTA, CDR2 FQGNSA.

This chain connects TRBV15 to TRBJ2-2; 7 nucleotides line up with TRBD1. The J segment lost 6 bases and the V segment lost 0 bases, leaving 10 bases of the junction unmatched. The germline gives CDR1 LNHNV, CDR2 YYDKDF (reference sequence). The CDR3 has 17 residues. The CDR3 here is CATSRDEPTGSAGELFF. The DNA for the CDR3 is TGTGCCACCAGCAGAGACGAACCGACAGGGTCGGCCGGGGAGCTGTTTTTT.

This rearrangement joins TRBV5-4 to TRBJ1-2; D perhaps matches TRBD1 (6 bases). V dropped 4 bases and J dropped 4 bases, with 14 bases sitting between them. In germline, CDR1 is SGHNT, CDR2 YYREEE (reference sequence). CDR3 length equals 14 residues. The CDR3 loop is CASSRSDSPYGYTF. The CDR3 DNA sequence: TGTGCCAGCAGCAGATCGGACAGCCCCTATGGCTACACCTTC. Together with reference TRBV5-4 and TRBJ1-2, the CDR3 gives the full variable domain: ETGVTQSPTHLIKTRGQQVTLRCSSQSGHNTVSWYQQALGQGPQFIFQYYREEENGRGNFPPRFSGLQFPNYSSELNVNALELDDSALYLCASSRSDSPYGYTFGSGTRLTVV.

The chain has TRBV5-1 and TRBJ1-1; 7 bases fit TRBD1. With 2 bases clipped from V and 5 bases from J, the junction kept 6 bases outside the gene matches. Germline V gene sequence: CDR1 SGHRS, CDR2 YFSETQ. The CDR3 is 14 amino acids. The CDR3 DNA sequence: TGCGCCAGCAGCTTTGATCAGGGGGGTACTGAAGCTTTCTTT. It specifies CASSFDQGGTEAFF.

The rearrangement joins TRBV4-1 to TRBJ2-7; either TRBD1 or TRBD2 may fit D (6 bases each). The CDR3 is 15 residues long. The germline V and J ends were trimmed by 4 bases and 8 bases, with 21 bases remaining between them. Germline V gene lookup returns CDR1 MGHRA and CDR2 YSYEKL. For the CDR3, the DNA is TGCGCCAGCAGCCCTCTCAAGGGGGGCGGGTTGAAGCAGTACTTC. This translates into CASSPLKGGGLKQYF.

This clone was detected only once. This chain links TRBV27 with TRBJ1-2; D possibly corresponds to TRBD1 (6 bases). Trimming took off 5 bases at V and 5 bases at J, with 12 bases between the two ends. Germline lookup yields CDR1 MNHEY and CDR2 SMNVEV (reference sequence). The CDR3 contains 13 residues. In nucleotides, the CDR3 is TGTGCCAGCAGTCCCCGGGACACATATGGCTACACCTTC. Protein product: CASSPRDTYGYTF.

V gene TRBV5-1 combines with J gene TRBJ2-7; D call uncertain. V lost 0 bases, J lost 4 bases, and 8 bases lay in between. Per germline, CDR1 SGHRS and CDR2 YFSETQ. The CDR3 covers 13 residues. The CDR3 sequence: CASSLVETYEQYF. The CDR3 nucleotides are TGCGCCAGCAGCTTGGTAGAGACGTACGAGCAGTACTTC. Complete variable domain (other parts from reference TRBV5-1 and TRBJ2-7): KAGVTQTPRYLIKTRGQQVTLSCSPISGHRSVSWYQQTPGQGLQFLFEYFSETQRNKGNFPGRFSGRQFSNSRSEMNVSTLELGDSALYLCASSLVETYEQYFGPGTRLTVT.

V usage is TRBV10-3 and J usage is TRBJ2-1, with a possible D match to TRBD1 (6 bases). V was clipped by 4 bases and J by 0 bases, with 19 bases between them. There are 18 residues in the CDR3. CDR1 is ENHRY and CDR2 is SYGVKD in the germline V gene. The CDR3: CAISGIGTDRGSYNEQFF. Here the CDR3 DNA reads TGTGCCATCAGTGGCATTGGGACGGACAGAGGCTCCTACAATGAGCAGTTCTTC.

The chain is built from TRBV28 and TRBJ2-1; D call uncertain. The CDR3 totals 16 residues. Trimming pared 2 bases from V and 2 bases from J, leaving 13 bases between. Germline CDR1 and CDR2: MDHEN and SYDVKM. CDR3 DNA sequence: TGTGCCAGCAGTTTACTCGATGCAGCAACCTACAATGAGCAGTTCTTC. Translation gives CASSLLDAATYNEQFF.